The sequence of this T cell receptor beta chain was determined in a study of blood T cell repertoires in COVID-19. Study-level information: Sources were T cells, B-cell-depleted T cells, or PBMCs; the material itself was cDNA or gDNA.

The CDR3 totals 18 residues. Per the germline V gene, CDR1 is SGHTA and CDR2 is FQGTGA. V was shortened by 5 bases and J by 4 bases, with 24 bases between the two germline ends. Repertoires were generated with immunoSEQ multiplex PCR, while TCRdb's copy carries only in-frame clones and drops some. The profile covers under 200,000 clones, with around 80% appearing a single time and around 12% taken by the ten largest. In terms of age and location, participants ranged from about 18 to 89 years and lived in about 25 US areas. The study assigned cohorts using participant-reported clinical history. Source material: PBMCs or T cells enriched from blood (not recorded which). This TCR came from a man aged 45 to 65 who had recovered from COVID-19. V usage is TRBV7-3 and J usage is TRBJ2-1, with a possible D match to TRBD2 (5 bases). CDR3 protein: CASSPLLRRERMYNEQFF. CDR3 bases: TGTGCCAGCAGCCCATTGTTGAGGCGAGAGCGGATGTACAATGAGCAGTTCTTC. The full variable domain, its missing parts supplied by reference TRBV7-3 and TRBJ2-1, is GAGVSQTPSNKVTEKGKYVELRCDPISGHTALYWYRQSLGQGPEFLIYFQGTGAADDSGLPNDRFFAVRPEGSVSTLKIQRTERGDSAVYLCASSPLLRRERMYNEQFFGPGTRLTVL.